This T cell receptor (beta chain) was documented in a study of blood T cells in healthy people across ages. A second PCR of roughly 7 to 11 cycles used a sample-barcoded 5' primer and a J-beta primer mix. MiXCR was run by TCRdb on the 5' RACE reads, yielding one entry per CDR3 protein. The data contain about 570,000 distinct CDR3 sequences, roughly a quarter of them seen just once; the ten biggest clones take up roughly 18%. This clonotype was seen a few times. The source of this sequence is a woman in her seventies in good health. The sample was blood.

The CDR3 protein is CASSQALSRGYTF. The CDR3, as DNA: TGCGCCAGCAGCCAAGCCTTAAGCAGGGGCTACACCTTC. V gene TRBV4-3 combines with J gene TRBJ1-2; D ambiguous. Germline V gene sequence: CDR1 LGHNA, CDR2 YSLEER. The CDR3 consists of 13 residues. Trimming left V 1 base short and J 8 bases short, with 11 bases between.